Below are 20 T cell receptor beta chains sequenced from a single sample in a study of T-cell reconstitution after alpha-beta-depleted transplantation in children. The TCRbeta library incorporated unique molecular identifiers. TCRdb itself ran the PCR reads through MiXCR, one entry per CDR3 protein. The table has hundreds of thousands of distinct CDR3 sequences, about an eighth seen once. Sequencing used PBMCs from the stem cell graft donor, obtained from the stem cell graft. These receptors were collected from a human donor who donated a stem cell graft to a child with combined immunodeficiency.

This clonotype was detected many times. This chain links TRBV11-1 with TRBJ2-2; TRBD1 is a possible D gene (5 bases). The germline CDR1 and CDR2 sequences are SGHAT and FQDESV (reference sequence). Trimming cost V 0 bases and J 2 bases, with 16 bases left between them. The CDR3 runs 18 residues. The CDR3 sequence is CASSLAPLRTTNTGELFF. CDR3 sequence (DNA): TGTGCCAGCAGCTTAGCCCCTTTAAGGACAACCAACACCGGGGAGCTGTTTTTT.

This clonotype was counted only a few times. The V call is TRBV12-5, the J call TRBJ1-1; the D is unclear. Between the trimmed V and J ends, which lost 6 bases and 4 bases, there was a span of 12 bases. Germline assignment: CDR1 LGHNT and CDR2 FRNRAP. The CDR3 contains 13 residues. CDR3 in DNA: TGTGCTAGTGGAATTGGGGTGCCCACTGAAGCTTTCTTT. This gives the protein CASGIGVPTEAFF.

This clonotype was counted between two and nine times. The V call is TRBV12-3 or TRBV12-4, the J call TRBJ1-3; D unresolved. V lost 3 bases and J 2 bases, leaving 11 bases between the germline ends. CDR3 length equals 15 residues. DNA of the CDR3: TGTGCCAGCAGTTTTCTTGTCACGGCTGGAAACACCATATATTTT. Residues: CASSFLVTAGNTIYF.

This clonotype showed up just a few times. This chain joins TRBV14 and TRBJ2-6; the match to TRBD1 covers 10 bases. CDR3 length: 19 amino acids. With 1 base clipped from V and 0 bases from J, the junction kept 6 bases outside the gene matches. From germline, CDR1 is SGHDN and CDR2 FVKESK. The CDR3 nucleotides are TGTGCCAGCAGCCAAGCCCCCTGGGACAGGGGCTCTGGGGCCAACGTCCTGACTTTC. Its protein product is CASSQAPWDRGSGANVLTF.

This clonotype was seen a few times. The J gene is TRBJ2-1, the V gene TRBV20-1; D is possibly TRBD2 (5 bases). The CDR3 runs 14 residues. Trimming removed 0 bases from V and 3 bases from J, with 9 bases in between. CDR1 and CDR2 (germline): DFQATT, SNEGSKA (reference sequence). The CDR3 DNA sequence: TGCAGTGCTAGAGAACTCGGGGACTACAATGAGCAGTTCTTC. This codes for CSARELGDYNEQFF.

This clonotype came up a few times. This chain connects TRBV3-1 to TRBJ2-7; D is tentatively TRBD1 or TRBD2 (6 bases each). In germline, CDR1 is LGHDT, CDR2 YNNKEL (reference sequence). The CDR3 spans 13 residues. V dropped 1 base and J dropped 5 bases, with 9 bases sitting between them. CDR3 sequence reads: CASSQGGAHEQYF. The CDR3, as DNA: TGTGCCAGCAGCCAAGGGGGGGCACACGAGCAGTACTTC.

V is TRBV20-1 and J is TRBJ1-5; D remains ambiguous. Trimming took 3 bases from V and 0 from J, leaving 6 bases between them. Per germline, CDR1 DFQATT and CDR2 SNEGSKA (reference sequence). The CDR3 spans 13 residues. As DNA, the CDR3 is TGCAGTGCTAGGGGGATTAGCAATCAGCCCCAGCATTTT. Translation gives CSARGISNQPQHF.

The J gene is TRBJ2-7, the V gene TRBV3-1; unclear D gene. The length of the CDR3 is 18 residues. Germline CDR1 reads LGHDT; CDR2 reads YNNKEL (reference sequence). Between the trimmed V and J ends, which lost 0 bases and 2 bases, there was a span of 20 bases. CDR3 sequence reads: CASSQDSRKTVSTYEQYF. DNA of the CDR3: TGTGCCAGCAGCCAAGATAGTCGGAAAACAGTCAGCACCTACGAGCAGTACTTC.

This clonotype showed up many times. The rearrangement joins TRBV18 to TRBJ2-3; D remains unclear. The CDR3 extends over 13 amino acids. V lost 3 bases to trimming and J lost 0 bases, with 4 bases between them. The V gene's germline CDR1 is KGHSH and CDR2 LQKENI. For the CDR3, the DNA is TGTGCCAGCTCACCGGACAGCACAGATACGCAGTATTTT. Translated: CASSPDSTDTQYF. Together with reference TRBV18 and TRBJ2-3, the CDR3 gives the full variable domain: NAGVMQNPRHLVRRRGQEARLRCSPMKGHSHVYWYRQLPEEGLKFMVYLQKENIIDESGMPKERFSAEFPKEGPSILRIQQVVRGDSAAYFCASSPDSTDTQYFGPGTRLTVL.

The chain uses TRBV7-2 and TRBJ2-3; 7 bases map to TRBD2. Germline trimming cut 1 base from V and 4 bases from J; bases unmatched to any gene: 2. Germline values: CDR1 SGHTA, CDR2 FQGNSA. This CDR3 contains 14 residues. In nucleotides, the CDR3 is TGTGCCAGCAGCTTAGAGCTAGCGGCAGATACGCAGTATTTT. Its protein is CASSLELAADTQYF.

The chain couples TRBV27 to TRBJ1-1; tentatively, D is TRBD1 (5 bases). There are 14 residues in the CDR3. The V and J ends lost 5 bases and 6 bases respectively, with 16 bases between them. The germline V gene has CDR1 MNHEY and CDR2 SMNVEV (reference sequence). CDR3: CASSPYSGDPEAFF. CDR3 bases: TGTGCCAGCAGTCCCTACTCGGGGGACCCTGAAGCTTTCTTT.

This clonotype was detected only a few times. The chain is built from TRBV10-3 and TRBJ2-3, with D possibly being TRBD1 (7 bases). The germline V gene encodes CDR1 ENHRY and CDR2 SYGVKD. V lost 11 bases and J 1 base, leaving 16 bases between the germline ends. The CDR3 sequence is 14 residues long. The CDR3 protein is CAAQEGTGTDTQYF. In DNA form, the CDR3 reads TGTGCCGCTCAGGAGGGGACAGGCACAGATACGCAGTATTTT.

This clonotype came up a few times. The chain has TRBV20-1 and TRBJ2-5, with 9 bases that match TRBD2. Trimming took 6 bases from V and 7 from J; bases not matched to a gene: 12. Germline assignment: CDR1 DFQATT and CDR2 SNEGSKA (reference sequence). This CDR3 spans 14 amino acids. The CDR3, as DNA: TGCAGTGCGCATACCCTAGCGGGAAGAGGGACCCAGTACTTC. Amino acid sequence: CSAHTLAGRGTQYF.

CDR3 amino acids: CASRFTSGTGELFF. The CDR3 DNA sequence: TGTGCCAGCAGGTTTACTAGTGGCACCGGGGAGCTGTTTTTT. The chain has TRBV7-8 and TRBJ2-2, with D maybe TRBD2 (5 bases). The CDR3 has 14 residues. CDR1 SGHVS and CDR2 FQNEAQ come from the germline V gene. The V end was cut by 6 bases, the J end by 4 bases, with 12 bases between.

This clonotype was picked up many times. The chain carries TRBV5-1 and TRBJ2-7; the match to TRBD2 covers 9 bases. V lost 0 bases to trimming and J lost 0 bases; unmatched junction nucleotides: 4. Germline assignment: CDR1 SGHRS and CDR2 YFSETQ. The CDR3 sequence is 16 residues long. The CDR3 sequence is CASSLGGRESSYEQYF. The CDR3 nucleotides are TGCGCCAGCAGCTTGGGCGGGAGGGAGAGCTCCTACGAGCAGTACTTC.

The chain carries TRBV30 and TRBJ2-6, with D perhaps TRBD2 (6 bases). V was pared by 4 bases and J by 1 base, with 17 bases between. Germline V gene lookup returns CDR1 GTSNPN and CDR2 SVGIG (reference sequence). The CDR3 has 17 amino acids. The CDR3 DNA reads as TGTGCCTGGATGAGAGGGAGGTTACAATCTGGGGCCAACGTCCTGACTTTC. Protein: CAWMRGRLQSGANVLTF.

The chain carries TRBV20-1 and TRBJ1-4; D perhaps matches TRBD1 (6 bases). Trimming left V 3 bases short and J 4 bases short, with 9 bases between. This CDR3 has 13 amino acids. Germline V gene data show CDR1 as DFQATT and CDR2 as SNEGSKA (reference sequence). The CDR3 DNA follows: TGCAGTGCTAGGGACAGAGATAATGAAAAACTGTTTTTT. Amino acid sequence: CSARDRDNEKLFF.

This clonotype came up a few times. The J gene is TRBJ2-3, the V gene TRBV24-1; 15 nucleotides align to TRBD2. From germline, CDR1 is KGHDR and CDR2 SFDVKD. V gave up 4 bases and J gave up 1 base; unmatched junction bases: 5. The CDR3 runs to 18 residues. CDR3 DNA sequence: TGTGCCACCAGTGACGGGACTAGCGGGAGGCACGGCACAGATACGCAGTATTTT. It specifies CATSDGTSGRHGTDTQYF.

Many counts were recorded for this clonotype. The chain links TRBV5-1 to TRBJ2-2, with 7 bases that match TRBD2. CDR1 SGHRS and CDR2 YFSETQ come from the germline V gene. The CDR3 has 16 residues. The V segment lost 0 bases and the J segment 1 base; nucleotides outside the gene matches: 3. The CDR3 DNA reads as TGCGCCAGCAGCTTGGAGGCGGGAGAGAACACCGGGGAGCTGTTTTTT. Its translation: CASSLEAGENTGELFF.

The V gene is TRBV7-8, the J gene TRBJ1-6; D not resolved. The CDR3 runs to 14 residues. The germline gives CDR1 SGHVS, CDR2 FQNEAQ. V was clipped by 2 bases and J by 5 bases, with 7 bases between them. In DNA form, the CDR3 reads TGTGCCAGCAGCTTATCTCAGGATAATTCACCCCTCCACTTT. Protein: CASSLSQDNSPLHF.